The rows below give T cell receptor beta chains drawn from one sample of a study of vaccination and CD4 T cells after COVID-19. These TCRs are of unknown antigen specificity. TCRdb fed the PCR reads into MiXCR, producing one record per CDR3 protein. The sample records about 9,700 distinct CDR3 sequences, roughly 60% being singletons. Sequences were obtained from CD4+ T cells from blood, cultured in vitro. The receptor set was obtained from a human donor in good health. Each CDR3 is given with its conserved first and last residue.

V gene	J gene	CDR3 protein
TRBV24-1	TRBJ2-2	CATSDPDGTGFTGELFF
TRBV24-1	TRBJ2-1	CATRTGMGRGNNEQFF
TRBV7-2	TRBJ2-5	CASSVAGGNSETQYF
TRBV7-2	TRBJ1-6	CASSLGRTDSPLHF
TRBV25-1	TRBJ1-4	CASSWTGGGEKLFF
TRBV12-3/TRBV12-4	TRBJ1-1	CASSLDRNINTEAFF
TRBV2	TRBJ1-5	CASSVGTDSNQPQHF
TRBV20-1	TRBJ2-5	CSALHGETQYF
TRBV20-1	TRBJ2-7	CSVPGGGGAYEQYF
TRBV4-3	TRBJ2-1	CASSQDLGGRYNEQFF
TRBV19	TRBJ1-1	CASSVTTGITEAFF
TRBV20-1	TRBJ2-1	CSALPEWGTYNEQFF
TRBV7-2	TRBJ2-4	CASSFSLSKNIQYF
TRBV18	TRBJ1-1	CASSPTGPTEAFF
TRBV20-1	TRBJ1-1	CSATLGQGSTEAFF
TRBV7-9	TRBJ1-1	CASSSGRFTEAFF
TRBV6-5	TRBJ1-5	CASSYSMYQPQHF
TRBV20-1	TRBJ1-5	CSAWDSNQPQHF
TRBV7-9	TRBJ2-3	CASSGTGGRRKTDTQYF
TRBV21-1	TRBJ1-2	CASSQDYGYTF
TRBV7-2	TRBJ2-7	CASSAANPYEQYF
TRBV20-1	TRBJ1-5	CSASGQGDQPQHF
TRBV10-3	TRBJ2-7	CAISERTASSYEQYF
TRBV15	TRBJ2-3	CATSRSLPAGRTDTQYF
TRBV20-1	TRBJ2-1	CSARVARPYNEQFF
TRBV19	TRBJ2-5	CASSIGGQGQETQYF
TRBV2	TRBJ2-7	CASKRTGGSEQYF
TRBV20-1	TRBJ2-5	CSASIETQYF
TRBV4-3	TRBJ2-1	CASSPERFGRWNEQFF
TRBV7-2	TRBJ2-1	CASSLAGGIWNEQFF
TRBV19	TRBJ1-1	CASSPTNTEAFF
TRBV10-2	TRBJ1-2	CASSESTGYGYTF
TRBV2	TRBJ2-5	CASSGDFGGAETQYF
TRBV30	TRBJ2-7	CAWSSGGPPEQYF
TRBV4-1	TRBJ2-2	CASSQALVGELFF
TRBV6-5	TRBJ2-3	CASSYSAASDTQYF
TRBV10-3	TRBJ1-1	CAISGQPNTEAFF
TRBV5-4	TRBJ1-1	CASNLEAQGLNTEAFF
TRBV7-8	TRBJ1-6	CASSPGRQVNSPLHF
TRBV6-1	TRBJ1-1	CASRPTSVGRDTEAFF
TRBV6-2/TRBV6-3	TRBJ1-5	CASSYRTGQGAVWQPQHF
TRBV4-3	TRBJ2-2	CASSQVLSGPPGTGELFF
TRBV15	TRBJ2-3	CATGGIAGGSDTQYF
TRBV10-2	TRBJ1-2	CASSGDRRSNYGYTF
TRBV20-1	TRBJ2-7	CSARDLSPKSYEQYF
TRBV12-3/TRBV12-4	TRBJ2-7	CASRRGTGDYEQYF
TRBV5-4	TRBJ2-5	CASSLITRQQETQYF
TRBV30	TRBJ1-4	CAWTGRGREKLFF
TRBV11-3	TRBJ2-2	CASSLVTNPFSGELFF
TRBV6-5	TRBJ2-5	CASSYGRGDQETQYF
TRBV20-1	TRBJ1-5	CSASRVEESESQHF
TRBV30	TRBJ1-1	CAWRMATEAFF
TRBV10-2	TRBJ2-7	CATTNTNYEQYF
TRBV2	TRBJ2-1	CASSDVGSGGVRNEQFF